These 17 T cell receptor beta chains came from one sample sequenced in a study of blood T cells in healthy people across ages. Through a sample-barcoded 5' primer and a J-beta primer mix, a second PCR was run for about 7 to 12 cycles. TCRdb called the 5' RACE reads again in MiXCR, with one record for every CDR3 protein. Among fewer than 2 million distinct CDR3 sequences listed, roughly 43% were seen once. The specimen sequenced was blood. The receptors shown here come from a human donor in good health.

Points on this clonotype: A single base separates this from a much larger clone, so it may be a read error. The chain links TRBV29-1 to TRBJ2-1, with 7 bases matching TRBD1. In germline, CDR1 is SQVTM, CDR2 ANQGSEA. The CDR3 is 15 residues long. In nucleotides, the CDR3 is TGCAGCCTTTCCATGACCGGGACAGACCTCAATAAGCAGTTCTTC. Amino acids: CSLSMTGTDLNKQFF.

V gene TRBV7-9 combines with J gene TRBJ1-6, with no clear D. Trimming pared 3 bases from V and 10 bases from J, leaving 10 bases between. This CDR3 spans 13 amino acids. Germline CDR1 and CDR2: SEHNR and FQNEAQ (reference sequence). The CDR3, as DNA: TGTGCCAGCAGCTTGGGCAGTGAATCACCCCTCCACTTT. Protein sequence: CASSLGSESPLHF.

This clonotype was counted between two and nine times. The chain carries TRBV11-3 and TRBJ2-3; D is ambiguous. Germline CDR1 is SGHNT and CDR2 is YENEEA. Trimming shortened V by 5 bases and J by 5 bases, and 11 bases separated the two germline ends. There are 13 residues in the CDR3. CDR3 DNA: TGTGCCAGCAGCCGAAGGGCGGAAGATACGCAGTATTTT. It encodes CASSRRAEDTQYF.

This clonotype has a handful of counts. The chain has TRBV5-5 and TRBJ1-5; D is unclear. Germline CDR1 is SGHKS and CDR2 is YYEKEE (reference sequence). Trimming took off 4 bases at V and 1 base at J, with 18 bases between the two ends. The CDR3 totals 17 residues. The CDR3 DNA follows: TGTGCCAGCAGCGCCGGACTCCGGGAGGGAAGCAATCAGCCCCAGCATTTT. Its protein is CASSAGLREGSNQPQHF.

The rearrangement uses TRBV6-2 or TRBV6-3 and TRBJ2-5; D not resolved. Judging by the DNA end, TRBJ2-7 fits better; the J call may be wrong. Germline V gene lookup returns CDR1 MNHEY and CDR2 SVGEGT. The CDR3 runs 15 residues. This CDR3 reads CASSPGRPPLGEQYF. For the CDR3, the DNA is TGTGCCAGCAGTCCCGGACGGCCACCTTTGGGCGAGCAGTACTTC.

In its sample, this clonotype was seen a few times. The junction differs from germline at one of its ends, possibly a read error. The chain carries TRBV7-2 and TRBJ2-6, with D possibly being TRBD1 (5 bases). Germline loops: CDR1 SGHTA, CDR2 FQGNSA. CDR3 size: 15 residues. The CDR3 sequence is CASSLVTPGANALTF. In DNA, the CDR3 is TGTGCCAGCAGCTTAGTGACTCCTGGGGCCAACGCCCTGACTTTC.

The chain has TRBV7-3 and TRBJ1-1; D unclear. CDR1 and CDR2 (germline): SGHTA, FQGTGA. The CDR3 contains 13 residues. V was trimmed by 5 bases and J by 0 bases, leaving 7 bases between them. Written as DNA, the CDR3 is TGTGCCAGCAGCGTAAACATGAACACTGAAGCTTTCTTT. Translation: CASSVNMNTEAFF.

DNA of the CDR3: TGTGCCAGCACTCGGGGAGCGGGGGACGAGACCCAGTACTTC. Translation: CASTRGAGDETQYF. V usage is TRBV7-9 and J usage is TRBJ2-5; 8 bases are shared with TRBD2. This CDR3 comprises 14 residues. Trimming cost V 7 bases and J 5 bases; bases outside gene matches: 9. Germline V gene data show CDR1 as SEHNR and CDR2 as FQNEAQ (reference sequence). Based on the CDR3 plus reference TRBV7-9 and TRBJ2-5, the full variable domain is DTGVSQNPRHKITKRGQNVTFRCDPISEHNRLYWYRQTLGQGPEFLTYFQNEAQLEKSRLLSDRFSAERPKGSFSTLEIQRTEQGDSAMYLCASTRGAGDETQYFGPGTRLLVL.

The chain uses TRBV20-1 and TRBJ2-3; tentative D call: TRBD1 (6 bases). The CDR3 covers 14 residues. V lost 3 bases and J lost 4, with 14 bases in between. Per germline, CDR1 DFQATT and CDR2 SNEGSKA (reference sequence). The CDR3 reads CSASQQGGADTQYF. CDR3 coding DNA: TGCAGTGCTAGTCAACAGGGTGGCGCAGATACGCAGTATTTT.

This clonotype has a handful of counts. The chain uses TRBV4-1 and TRBJ1-2; TRBD1 aligns across 12 bases. This CDR3 has 19 amino acids. From germline, CDR1 is MGHRA and CDR2 YSYEKL. V lost 3 bases and J lost 8; bases outside the gene matches: 19. This CDR3 reads CASSHRTTGTGGGGEGYTF. The CDR3, as DNA: TGCGCCAGCAGCCACAGAACCACCGGGACAGGGGGCGGTGGTGAAGGCTACACCTTC.

This clonotype occurred a few times. V is TRBV6-6 and J is TRBJ1-2; 8 nucleotides line up with TRBD1. CDR3 length: 14 residues. CDR1 is MNHNY and CDR2 is SVGAGI in the germline V gene (reference sequence). V lost 8 bases, J lost 8 bases, and 13 bases stayed unmatched. The CDR3 region is CASGSPETGVGYTF. CDR3 DNA: TGTGCCAGCGGATCCCCCGAGACAGGGGTGGGCTACACCTTC.

The J gene is TRBJ2-7, the V gene TRBV28; 10 nucleotides line up with TRBD1. CDR3 length: 13 residues. V was clipped by 6 bases and J by 5 bases; unmatched bases: 4. Germline V gene lookup returns CDR1 MDHEN and CDR2 SYDVKM. The CDR3 loop reads CASRTGGANEQYF. The CDR3 nucleotides read TGTGCCAGCAGGACAGGGGGCGCGAACGAGCAGTACTTC.

The chain uses TRBV5-1 and TRBJ2-1; the match to TRBD2 covers 7 bases. The CDR3 sequence is 16 residues long. Trimming took 3 bases from V and 2 from J; bases not matched to a gene: 8. The V gene's germline CDR1 is SGHRS and CDR2 YFSETQ. The CDR3 DNA reads TGCGCCAGCAGCTCCCGGGCGGGGGAACCCTACAATGAGCAGTTCTTC. Protein sequence: CASSSRAGEPYNEQFF.

The gene calls are TRBV7-2 and TRBJ2-1; D may be TRBD2 (6 bases). The CDR3 covers 12 residues. V was clipped by 3 bases and J by 15 bases, with 15 bases between them. Looked up from germline, CDR1 is SGHTA and CDR2 is FQGNSA. This CDR3 reads CASSFEGGRRFF. The CDR3, as DNA: TGTGCCAGCAGCTTCGAGGGAGGCCGGCGGTTCTTC.

With respect to this clonotype: The junction departs from the called germline gene at one end, perhaps through a read error. The chain couples TRBV12-3 or TRBV12-4 to TRBJ2-3; D might be TRBD1 or TRBD2, each matching 5 bases. The CDR3 runs 17 residues. CDR3 nucleotide sequence: TGTGCCGGCAGTTTAGGTCCTGGGAGAGTGGGGGTAGATACGCAGTATTTT. Translation: CAGSLGPGRVGVDTQYF.

The V gene is TRBV2, the J gene TRBJ1-5; D is unresolved. The CDR3 runs 17 residues. V was trimmed by 0 bases and J by 5 bases, leaving 17 bases between them. Germline CDR1 SNHLY, CDR2 FYNNEI. This chain's CDR3 is CASSEAGWGGRDQPQHF. DNA for the CDR3: TGTGCCAGCAGTGAAGCCGGCTGGGGAGGCCGGGATCAGCCCCAGCATTTT.

Details on this clonotype: At one boundary the junction diverges from the germline segment, which might be a read error. V usage is TRBV5-1 and J usage is TRBJ2-5; D gene ambiguous. This CDR3 is 13 amino acids long. CDR1 is SGHRS, CDR2 YFSETQ, per germline. This chain's CDR3 is CASRFAVGETQYF. The CDR3 region has the DNA TGCGCCAGCCGCTTCGCGGTTGGAGAGACCCAGTACTTC.